This entry features one TCR beta chain sequence. Its antigen is currently unknown. The sample originates from a study of cytomegalovirus exposure and HLA in healthy donors. Study findings and constraints: Within the data, a cluster of highly shared sequence variants was likely a sequencing artifact. Later analysis showed most CMV-associated TCR beta chains appearing HLA-restricted. Rare TCR sequences dominated, though some public TCRs recurred in many donors.

PCR was performed using 60 Vbeta and 13 Jbeta primers. Original analysis: Later reanalysis found around 80 million unique TCR beta chains, around 9.9 million of them shared. Generated by immunoSEQ multiplex PCR, the TCRdb table keeps only in-frame clones and is missing some. Clone size and V and J calls were adopted from that table, with D and trimming inferred from the DNA. The sample shows about 200,000 clones, over 65% of them seen only once. The sample was PBMCs. The receptor's source is a middle-aged man in good health and CMV-seronegative.

CDR3 protein: CASSPAYEQYF. The CDR3 coding sequence is TGTGCCAGCTCACCCGCCTACGAGCAGTACTTC. The chain carries TRBV18 and TRBJ2-7; no reliable D call. CDR1 and CDR2 from the germline V gene are KGHSH and LQKENI. Trimming stripped 3 bases from V and 2 bases from J, with 2 bases between. The CDR3 is 11 amino acids.